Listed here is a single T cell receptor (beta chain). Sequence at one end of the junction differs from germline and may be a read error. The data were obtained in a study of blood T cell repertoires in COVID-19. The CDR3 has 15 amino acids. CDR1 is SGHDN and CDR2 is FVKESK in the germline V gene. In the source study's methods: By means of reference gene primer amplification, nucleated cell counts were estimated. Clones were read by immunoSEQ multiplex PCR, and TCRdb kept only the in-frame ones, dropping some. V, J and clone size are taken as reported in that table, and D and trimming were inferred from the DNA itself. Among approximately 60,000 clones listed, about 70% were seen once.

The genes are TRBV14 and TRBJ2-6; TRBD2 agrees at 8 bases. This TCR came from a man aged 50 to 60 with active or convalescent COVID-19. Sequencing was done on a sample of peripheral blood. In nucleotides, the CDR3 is TGTGCCCGCAGCCGGGGGGGGGCTGGGGCCAACGTCCTGACTTTC. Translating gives CARSRGGAGANVLTF.